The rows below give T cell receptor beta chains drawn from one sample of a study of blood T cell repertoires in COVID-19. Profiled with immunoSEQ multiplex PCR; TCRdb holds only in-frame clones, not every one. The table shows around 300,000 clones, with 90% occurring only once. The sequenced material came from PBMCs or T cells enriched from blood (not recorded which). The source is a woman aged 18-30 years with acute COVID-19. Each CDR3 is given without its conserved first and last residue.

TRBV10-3 AISENRVRDNEQF
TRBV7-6 ASSLGTGRSYNEQF
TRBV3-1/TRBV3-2 ASSRDMNTEAF
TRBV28 ASSLIGEGPSEKLF
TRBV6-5 ASREARTSYEQY
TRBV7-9 ASGDSARTQY
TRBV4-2 ASSQDLTSEGYEQY
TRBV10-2 AGSASGPYNEQF
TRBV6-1 ASSEVLGGDLYNEQF
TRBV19 ASSITGEQF
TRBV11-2 ASIPPETGRRAF
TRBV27 ASSLRPGWMATEAF
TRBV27 ASSFGGWTGANTEAF
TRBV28 ASSLEGSSNTGELF
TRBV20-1 SASALGFVYNEQF
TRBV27 ASRLAGLSLETQY
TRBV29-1 SVEAGISTDTQY